Below are 8 T cell receptor beta chains sequenced from a single sample in a study of blood T cell repertoires in COVID-19. The table came from immunoSEQ multiplex PCR; TCRdb's copy has only in-frame clones and leaves some out. The sample shows hundreds of thousands of clones, around four fifths of them seen only once. Sequencing was done on a sample of peripheral blood. The origin of the receptors is a woman between 50 and 59 years old with active or convalescent COVID-19.

This clone appeared once. The chain links TRBV19 to TRBJ1-5; 9 nucleotides agree with TRBD1. Germline values: CDR1 LNHDA, CDR2 SQIVND (reference sequence). Trimming removed 1 base from V and 7 bases from J; junction bases left unmatched: 5. The CDR3 consists of 15 residues. The CDR3 nucleotides read TGTGCCAGTAGTATAGGACAGGGGGATTTGCAGCCCCAGCATTTT. As protein: CASSIGQGDLQPQHF.

The chain links TRBV28 to TRBJ1-1, with 7 bases that match TRBD1. The trim removed 6 bases at V and 4 bases at J, leaving 11 bases unmatched. The CDR3 runs 15 residues. Germline V gene data show CDR1 as MDHEN and CDR2 as SYDVKM. The CDR3: CASSPRDSSFTEAFF. The CDR3 bases are TGTGCCAGCAGCCCCCGGGACAGTAGTTTCACTGAAGCTTTCTTT.

To note about this clone: Distinct nucleotide sequences in the sample also encode this CDR3. This chain links TRBV5-1 with TRBJ1-2, with TRBD1 identical over 8 bases. V trimming: 4 bases; J trimming: 4 bases; junction bases outside the gene matches: 3. The germline CDR1 and CDR2 sequences are SGHRS and YFSETQ. CDR3 size: 13 residues. For the CDR3, the DNA is TGCGCCAGCAGCGGTGGACAGGGCTATGGCTACACCTTC. Encoded protein: CASSGGQGYGYTF.

This chain links TRBV10-2 with TRBJ2-7; 10 bases fit TRBD2. Germline V gene data show CDR1 as WSHSY and CDR2 as SAAADI. J was trimmed by 5 bases and V by 6 bases; bases with no gene match: 4. The CDR3 is made up of 13 amino acids. The CDR3 is CASRLAGIDEQYF. The CDR3 DNA is TGCGCCAGCAGACTAGCGGGAATCGACGAGCAGTACTTC.

The chain couples TRBV19 to TRBJ1-5; D remains unclear. Trimming removed 5 bases from V and 0 bases from J, with 11 bases in between. The CDR3 spans 15 residues. The germline CDR1 and CDR2 sequences are LNHDA and SQIVND (reference sequence). The chain's CDR3 is CASSLGPYSNQPQHF. DNA of the CDR3: TGTGCCAGTAGTCTAGGGCCTTATAGCAATCAGCCCCAGCATTTT. The variable domain in full, with the rest retrieved from reference TRBV19 and TRBJ1-5, is DGGITQSPKYLFRKEGQNVTLSCEQNLNHDAMYWYRQDPGQGLRLIYYSQIVNDFQKGDIAEGYSVSREKKESFPLTVTSAQKNPTAFYLCASSLGPYSNQPQHFGDGTRLSIL.

The CDR3 DNA sequence: TGTGCCAGCAGCCCCCCTAGCGGGAGCGGGGAGACCCAGTACTTC. Translated, it gives CASSPPSGSGETQYF. The chain couples TRBV7-9 to TRBJ2-5, with TRBD2 matching 10 bases. This CDR3 has 15 residues. Germline lookup yields CDR1 SEHNR and CDR2 FQNEAQ (reference sequence). J lost 5 bases, V lost 5 bases, and 8 bases had no gene match.

The rearrangement uses TRBV29-1 and TRBJ1-2, with a weak D call TRBD1 (6 bases). This CDR3 spans 13 amino acids. Trimming took 6 bases from V and 5 from J, leaving 16 bases between them. Germline values: CDR1 SQVTM, CDR2 ANQGSEA. CDR3 residues: CSVGQSLTYGYTF. DNA for the CDR3: TGCAGCGTCGGACAGTCTCTAACTTATGGCTACACCTTC.

In its sample, this clone was seen a few times. The rearrangement uses TRBV12-5 and TRBJ1-2, with D possibly TRBD1 on 6 matching bases. With 6 bases removed from V and 7 bases from J, the gap between germline ends came to 15 bases. The CDR3 has 13 residues. Germline loops: CDR1 LGHNT, CDR2 FRNRAP. The CDR3 loop is CASGPGQRLGYTF. CDR3 in DNA: TGTGCTAGTGGGCCCGGACAGAGACTTGGCTACACCTTC.